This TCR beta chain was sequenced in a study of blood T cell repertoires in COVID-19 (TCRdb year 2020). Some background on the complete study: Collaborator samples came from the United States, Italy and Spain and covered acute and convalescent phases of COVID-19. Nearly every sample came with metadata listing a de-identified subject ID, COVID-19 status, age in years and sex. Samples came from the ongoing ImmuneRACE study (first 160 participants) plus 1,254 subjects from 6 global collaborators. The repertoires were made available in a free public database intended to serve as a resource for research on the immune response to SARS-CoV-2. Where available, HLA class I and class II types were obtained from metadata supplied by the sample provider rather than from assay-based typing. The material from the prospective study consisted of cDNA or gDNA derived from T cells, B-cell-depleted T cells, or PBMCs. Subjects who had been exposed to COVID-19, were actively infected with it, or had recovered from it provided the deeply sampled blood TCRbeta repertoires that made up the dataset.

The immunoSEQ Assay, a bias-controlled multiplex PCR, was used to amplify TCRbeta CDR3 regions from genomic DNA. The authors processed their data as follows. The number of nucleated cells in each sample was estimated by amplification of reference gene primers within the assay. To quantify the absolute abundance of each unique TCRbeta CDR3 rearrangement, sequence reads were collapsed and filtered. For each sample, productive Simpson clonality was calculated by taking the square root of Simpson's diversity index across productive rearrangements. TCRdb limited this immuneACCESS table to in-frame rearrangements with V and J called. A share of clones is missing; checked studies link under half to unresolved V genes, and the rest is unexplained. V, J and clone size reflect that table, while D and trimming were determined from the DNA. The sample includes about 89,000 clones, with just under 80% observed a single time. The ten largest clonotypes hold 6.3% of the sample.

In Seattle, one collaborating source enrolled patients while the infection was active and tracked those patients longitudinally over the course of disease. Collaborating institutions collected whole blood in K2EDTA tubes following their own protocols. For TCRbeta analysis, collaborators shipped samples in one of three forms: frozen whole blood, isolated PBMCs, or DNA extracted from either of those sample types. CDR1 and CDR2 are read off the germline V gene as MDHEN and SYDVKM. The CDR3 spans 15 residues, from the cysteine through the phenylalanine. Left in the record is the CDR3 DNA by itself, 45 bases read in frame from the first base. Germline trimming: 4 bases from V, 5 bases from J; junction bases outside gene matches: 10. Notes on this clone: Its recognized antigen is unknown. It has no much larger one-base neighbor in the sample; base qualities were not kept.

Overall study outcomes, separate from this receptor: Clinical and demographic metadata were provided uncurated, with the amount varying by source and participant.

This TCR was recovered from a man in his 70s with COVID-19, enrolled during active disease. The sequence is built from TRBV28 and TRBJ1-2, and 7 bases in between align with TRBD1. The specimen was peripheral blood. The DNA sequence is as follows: TGTGCCAGCAGTTCTGGTGGACAGGATCCTTATGGCTACACCTTC. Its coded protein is CASSSGGQDPYGYTF.